This T cell receptor beta chain came from a study of T cell responses to AZD1222 COVID-19 vaccine. Turning to the study itself: Second-dose timings of about 4 or about 12 weeks were pooled.

The CDR3 has 14 amino acids. With 6 bases clipped from V and 9 bases from J, the junction kept 8 bases outside the gene matches. CDR1 is SGHAT, CDR2 FQDESV, per germline (reference sequence). Measured with immunoSEQ multiplex PCR; TCRdb has only the in-frame clones, and not every one. The table shows 55,000 to 80,000 clones, with 80% to 90% occurring only once. Points on this clone: Antigen unknown.

Study-level points and caveats: Nearly half of spike-specific TCRs reportedly go after variant regions that carry no mutations. After two AZD1222 doses, spike-specific TCR breadth and depth rose versus day 0. Just five or six AZD1222 recipients were seropositive at baseline.

The chain joins TRBV11-1 to TRBJ1-6; 7 positions match TRBD1. The receptor's source is an adult in good health. The input for sequencing was peripheral blood, taken on day 0 of AZD1222 vaccination. The CDR3 reads CASSPGTEISPLHF. The CDR3, as DNA: TGTGCCAGCAGTCCCGGGACAGAGATTTCACCCCTCCACTTT.